These T cell receptor beta chains were read from a single sample in a study of identical twins. MiXCR, applied by TCRdb to the 5' RACE reads, yields one record per CDR3 protein. The table has fewer than 250,000 distinct CDR3 sequences, about a tenth seen once. What was sequenced was memory (CD45RO+) T cells sorted from blood. These TCRs come from a woman aged 18-29 years in good health. CDR3s include the opening cysteine and the closing phenylalanine or tryptophan. Fields, in order: V gene, J gene, clone size, D gene, CDR3 protein, CDR3 DNA. A D gene is named only where the DNA matches it firmly. Where a row states a size, it is once, few, many or the class of an expanded clone; other rows omit it.

V: TRBV6-2/TRBV6-3; J: TRBJ2-2; size: few; D: TRBD1; CDR3: CASSYFGQGATGELFF; DNA: TGTGCCAGCAGTTACTTCGGACAGGGTGCCACCGGGGAGCTGTTTTTT
V: TRBV2; J: TRBJ2-2; size: medium-sized; D: -; CDR3: CASRPDRGNTGELFF; DNA: TGTGCCAGCAGACCCGACAGAGGGAACACCGGGGAGCTGTTTTTT
V: TRBV5-1; J: TRBJ2-2; size: many; D: TRBD1; CDR3: CASTSRTGKGGELFF; DNA: TGCGCCAGCACCTCCCGGACAGGGAAGGGCGGGGAGCTGTTTTTT
V: TRBV4-3; J: TRBJ2-1; size: many; D: -; CDR3: CASSQERDYNEQFF; DNA: TGCGCCAGCAGCCAAGAGCGGGATTACAATGAGCAGTTCTTC
V: TRBV19; J: TRBJ2-3; size: -; D: TRBD1; CDR3: CASKTGTTSTDTQYF; DNA: TGTGCCAGTAAGACAGGGACAACTAGCACAGATACGCAGTATTTT
V: TRBV5-6; J: TRBJ2-3; size: many; D: TRBD2; CDR3: CASSGSGRVRNTQYF; DNA: TGTGCCAGCAGCGGTAGCGGGAGGGTCAGGAATACGCAGTATTTT
V: TRBV4-1; J: TRBJ2-7; size: many; D: -; CDR3: CASSQDPGYYEQYF; DNA: TGCGCCAGCAGCCAAGATCCGGGGTACTACGAGCAGTACTTC
V: TRBV7-2; J: TRBJ2-7; size: -; D: TRBD1; CDR3: CASSQRTGGSYEQYF; DNA: TGTGCCAGCAGCCAGCGGACAGGGGGCTCCTACGAGCAGTACTTC
V: TRBV4-3; J: TRBJ2-3; size: few; D: TRBD2; CDR3: CASSQALAGAPGTDTQYF; DNA: TGCGCCAGCAGCCAAGCTCTAGCGGGAGCCCCGGGCACAGATACGCAGTATTTT
V: TRBV18; J: TRBJ1-6; size: -; D: -; CDR3: CASSPAGDNSPLHF; DNA: TGTGCCAGCTCGCCGGCGGGGGATAATTCACCCCTCCACTTT
V: TRBV10-3; J: TRBJ2-7; size: many; D: TRBD2; CDR3: CAISEGTSSYEQYF; DNA: TGTGCCATCAGTGAGGGGACTAGCTCCTACGAGCAGTACTTC
V: TRBV12-3/TRBV12-4; J: TRBJ1-1; size: -; D: -; CDR3: CASKQVEAFF; DNA: TGTGCCTCAAAGCAGGTTGAAGCTTTCTTT
V: TRBV12-3/TRBV12-4; J: TRBJ1-1; size: -; D: -; CDR3: CASTPSGSKNTEAFF; DNA: TGTGCCAGCACCCCCTCAGGATCTAAGAACACTGAAGCTTTCTTT
V: TRBV7-9; J: TRBJ2-3; size: -; D: -; CDR3: CASISTGAVRTQYF; DNA: TGTGCCAGCATCTCGACGGGGGCAGTCCGTACGCAGTATTTT
V: TRBV20-1; J: TRBJ2-3; size: many; D: TRBD2; CDR3: CSAGAGSRTDTQYF; DNA: TGCAGTGCTGGAGCGGGGTCCCGCACAGATACGCAGTATTTT
V: TRBV19; J: TRBJ2-2; size: few; D: TRBD1; CDR3: CASRIGQASNTGELFF; DNA: TGTGCCAGTAGGATAGGACAGGCATCGAACACCGGGGAGCTGTTTTTT
V: TRBV6-5; J: TRBJ2-1; size: many; D: TRBD1; CDR3: CASSFRSLGQPDNEQFF; DNA: TGTGCCAGCAGTTTCCGTAGTTTGGGACAGCCAGACAATGAGCAGTTCTTC
V: TRBV2; J: TRBJ2-7; size: -; D: TRBD1; CDR3: CASSLGQGRREQYF; DNA: TGTGCCAGCAGTCTCGGACAGGGACGGCGAGAGCAGTACTTC
V: TRBV7-2; J: TRBJ2-5; size: few; D: TRBD1; CDR3: CASSHRGSEETQYF; DNA: TGTGCCAGCAGCCACAGGGGGTCGGAAGAGACCCAGTACTTC
V: TRBV9; J: TRBJ2-5; size: -; D: TRBD2; CDR3: CASSGGTSGGRGETQYF; DNA: TGTGCCAGCAGCGGCGGGACTAGCGGGGGCCGGGGAGAGACCCAGTACTTC
V: TRBV11-1; J: TRBJ2-1; size: -; D: -; CDR3: CASSLVGGRGARYNEQFF; DNA: TGTGCCAGCAGCTTAGTCGGGGGTCGCGGGGCCAGATACAATGAGCAGTTCTTC
V: TRBV7-2; J: TRBJ2-1; size: -; D: -; CDR3: CASSLWRNEQFF; DNA: TGTGCCAGCAGCTTATGGCGGAATGAGCAGTTCTTC
V: TRBV9; J: TRBJ2-5; size: many; D: TRBD2; CDR3: CASSPRGGQETQYF; DNA: TGTGCCAGCAGCCCCCGGGGGGGCCAAGAGACCCAGTACTTC
V: TRBV15; J: TRBJ2-7; size: -; D: -; CDR3: CATSRERGEFEQYF; DNA: TGTGCCACCAGCAGAGAAAGGGGTGAATTCGAGCAGTACTTC
V: TRBV12-3/TRBV12-4; J: TRBJ2-6; size: many; D: -; CDR3: CASRHSGANVLTF; DNA: TGTGCCAGCAGACACTCTGGGGCCAACGTCCTGACTTTC
V: TRBV11-2; J: TRBJ2-5; size: few; D: TRBD2; CDR3: CASSPPGLAGGRETQYF; DNA: TGTGCCAGCAGCCCACCCGGACTAGCGGGGGGGCGTGAGACCCAGTACTTC
V: TRBV9; J: TRBJ2-7; size: -; D: -; CDR3: CASSAHSGTSYEQYF; DNA: TGTGCCAGCAGCGCCCACAGCGGAACCTCCTACGAGCAGTACTTC
V: TRBV4-1; J: TRBJ2-1; size: -; D: -; CDR3: CASSQVPTSSKGVEQFF; DNA: TGCGCCAGCAGCCAAGTCCCTACTAGCTCCAAAGGGGTGGAGCAGTTCTTC
V: TRBV15; J: TRBJ2-6; size: few; D: -; CDR3: CATSKGHSGANVLTF; DNA: TGTGCCACCAGCAAGGGCCATTCTGGGGCCAACGTCCTGACTTTC
V: TRBV5-6; J: TRBJ1-6; size: -; D: -; CDR3: CARSFLGRGMNSPLHF; DNA: TGTGCCCGCAGCTTCCTCGGCCGGGGAATGAATTCTCCCCTCCACTTT
V: TRBV18; J: TRBJ2-7; size: -; D: TRBD2; CDR3: CASSPPTSPNEQYF; DNA: TGTGCCAGCTCGCCTCCGACTAGCCCCAACGAGCAGTACTTC
V: TRBV2; J: TRBJ1-3; size: many; D: -; CDR3: CASSLPSVGNTIYF; DNA: TGTGCCAGCAGCCTCCCATCGGTTGGAAACACCATATATTTT
V: TRBV7-2; J: TRBJ2-1; size: many; D: TRBD2; CDR3: CASSSPPGGYNEQFF; DNA: TGTGCCAGCAGCTCCCCCCCGGGGGGGTACAATGAGCAGTTCTTC
V: TRBV29-1; J: TRBJ1-2; size: few; D: -; CDR3: CSPQWGRNYGYTF; DNA: TGCAGCCCCCAATGGGGCAGAAACTATGGCTACACCTTC
V: TRBV7-9; J: TRBJ2-1; size: few; D: -; CDR3: CASCRWGKGDEQFF; DNA: TGTGCCAGCTGCCGCTGGGGTAAAGGGGATGAGCAGTTCTTC
V: TRBV29-1; J: TRBJ2-7; size: many; D: -; CDR3: CSVRGFYEQYF; DNA: TGCAGCGTCAGGGGATTCTACGAGCAGTACTTC
V: TRBV18; J: TRBJ2-7; size: many; D: TRBD2; CDR3: CASSPSRESDEQYF; DNA: TGTGCCAGCTCACCGTCGCGGGAGTCGGACGAGCAGTACTTC
V: TRBV20-1; J: TRBJ2-7; size: few; D: TRBD2; CDR3: CSASLGLDRAEQYF; DNA: TGCAGTGCTAGTTTGGGACTAGATCGGGCCGAGCAGTACTTC
V: TRBV11-2; J: TRBJ1-6; size: -; D: TRBD1; CDR3: CASSLVGQGNSPLHF; DNA: TGTGCCAGCAGCTTAGTGGGACAGGGAAATTCACCCCTCCACTTT
V: TRBV28; J: TRBJ1-4; size: many; D: TRBD1; CDR3: CASSLGARGQQFF; DNA: TGTGCCAGCAGTTTAGGGGCAAGGGGGCAACAGTTTTTT
V: TRBV7-3; J: TRBJ2-1; size: -; D: TRBD2; CDR3: CASSPVAGASYNEQFF; DNA: TGTGCCAGCAGCCCCGTAGCGGGGGCCTCCTACAATGAGCAGTTCTTC
V: TRBV20-1; J: TRBJ2-3; size: many; D: TRBD1; CDR3: CSGRQGGTDTQYF; DNA: TGCAGCGGCCGACAGGGGGGCACAGATACGCAGTATTTT
V: TRBV7-3; J: TRBJ2-2; size: -; D: -; CDR3: CASSRGAGRSGELFF; DNA: TGTGCCAGCAGCAGAGGGGCAGGGAGATCCGGGGAGCTGTTTTTT
V: TRBV20-1; J: TRBJ1-5; size: many; D: -; CDR3: CSARIGGNQPQHF; DNA: TGCAGTGCCCGGATCGGGGGCAATCAGCCCCAGCATTTT
V: TRBV30; J: TRBJ1-5; size: -; D: -; CDR3: CAWSAIGGGRNQPQHF; DNA: TGTGCCTGGAGCGCAATTGGGGGCGGGAGAAATCAGCCCCAGCATTTT
V: TRBV20-1; J: TRBJ2-7; size: few; D: TRBD2; CDR3: CSAPLLAGDEQYF; DNA: TGCAGTGCCCCATTGCTAGCGGGAGACGAGCAGTACTTC
V: TRBV27; J: TRBJ1-5; size: many; D: -; CDR3: CASSLLAVGGNQPQHF; DNA: TGTGCCAGCAGTTTATTGGCGGTAGGAGGGAATCAGCCCCAGCATTTT
V: TRBV12-3/TRBV12-4; J: TRBJ1-1; size: -; D: TRBD1; CDR3: CASRDGTVNTEAFF; DNA: TGTGCCAGCAGGGACGGGACAGTGAACACTGAAGCTTTCTTT